The 8 T cell receptor beta chains below were found in one sample sequenced in a study of T cells after yellow fever vaccination. MiXCR, applied by TCRdb to the 5' RACE reads, yields one record per CDR3 protein. The sample lists 300,000 to 400,000 distinct CDR3 sequences; roughly an eighth were seen once. The source was CD4+ T cells sorted from PBMCs, collected 15 days after the yellow fever booster vaccination. All receptors come from a man between 18 and 29 years old who received the YFV17D yellow fever vaccine.

The chain is built from TRBV7-2 and TRBJ1-5; the D gene is possibly TRBD1 (6 bases). The CDR3 length is 15 residues. The V gene lost 4 bases and the J gene lost 6 bases, with 16 bases spanning the gap. From germline, CDR1 is SGHTA and CDR2 FQGNSA. CDR3 protein: CASSSTAGAGQPQHF. Here the CDR3 DNA reads TGTGCCAGCAGCTCAACGGCGGGGGCCGGTCAGCCCCAGCATTTT. The full variable domain, completed using reference TRBV7-2 and TRBJ1-5, is GAGVSQSPSNKVTEKGKDVELRCDPISGHTALYWYRQSLGQGLEFLIYFQGNSAPDKSGLPSDRFSAERTGGSVSTLTIQRTQQEDSAVYLCASSSTAGAGQPQHFGDGTRLSIL.

This clonotype was observed at least ten times. This CDR3 reads CASSEMFRQGKVYTF. The CDR3 nucleotides read TGTGCCAGCAGTGAAATGTTTCGACAGGGAAAGGTCTACACCTTC. This sequence joins TRBV25-1 and TRBJ1-2, with TRBD1 matching over 7 bases. This CDR3 region has 15 residues. CDR1 and CDR2 (germline): MGHDK, SYGVNS. V shed 2 bases and J 10 bases; nucleotides not matched to a gene: 13.

There are a few counts of this clonotype. The chain couples TRBV7-9 to TRBJ1-6; no clear D. The CDR3 is made up of 13 amino acids. The germline gives CDR1 SEHNR, CDR2 FQNEAQ (reference sequence). V lost 11 bases and J 10 bases, leaving 18 bases between the germline ends. CDR3 loop: CAAHPAGGSPLHF. CDR3 DNA sequence: TGTGCCGCACATCCAGCCGGTGGGTCACCCCTCCACTTT.

This clonotype was observed many times. The chain couples TRBV28 to TRBJ2-7, with D possibly matching TRBD1 (5 bases). Trimming pared 3 bases from V and 5 bases from J, leaving 17 bases between. CDR3 length equals 15 residues. Per the germline V gene, CDR1 is MDHEN and CDR2 is SYDVKM. The CDR3 protein is CASSFFRQGGHEQYV. CDR3 in DNA: TGTGCCAGCAGTTTCTTCCGGCAGGGTGGACACGAGCAGTACGTC.

This chain uses TRBV7-9 with TRBJ1-1, with D possibly being TRBD1 (6 bases). The germline CDR1 and CDR2 sequences are SEHNR and FQNEAQ (reference sequence). The CDR3 length is 12 residues. The V gene lost 5 bases and the J gene lost 8 bases, with 12 bases spanning the gap. CDR3 bases: TGTGCCAGCAGCCAACCGGGGACAGAAGCTTTCTTT. This codes for CASSQPGTEAFF.

This sequence joins TRBV24-1 and TRBJ2-3; 7 positions agree with TRBD2. The CDR3 consists of 13 residues. Unmatched junction bases numbered 3, after V lost 9 bases and J lost 1 base. The V gene's germline CDR1 is KGHDR and CDR2 SFDVKD. The DNA for the CDR3 is TGTGCCACCGTTGGGGGGGGCACAGATACGCAGTATTTT. Protein product: CATVGGGTDTQYF.

The chain has TRBV5-4 and TRBJ2-7; weak D call: TRBD2 (5 bases). In germline, CDR1 is SGHNT, CDR2 YYREEE (reference sequence). V was trimmed by 0 bases and J by 3 bases, leaving 10 bases between them. There are 14 residues in the CDR3. CDR3 amino acids: CASSLGLADYEQYF. In nucleotides, the CDR3 is TGTGCCAGCAGCTTGGGTCTAGCAGACTACGAGCAGTACTTC. The full variable domain, with the rest looked up from reference TRBV5-4 and TRBJ2-7, is ETGVTQSPTHLIKTRGQQVTLRCSSQSGHNTVSWYQQALGQGPQFIFQYYREEENGRGNFPPRFSGLQFPNYSSELNVNALELDDSALYLCASSLGLADYEQYFGPGTRLTVT.

This clonotype was seen a handful of times. The chain is built from TRBV10-3 and TRBJ2-7, with TRBD1 identical over 9 bases. V trimming: 7 bases; J trimming: 6 bases; junction bases outside the gene matches: 10. This CDR3 region has 14 residues. CDR1 ENHRY and CDR2 SYGVKD come from the germline V gene. The chain's CDR3 is CAIKPGQGEGEQYF. Written as DNA, the CDR3 is TGTGCCATCAAGCCGGGACAGGGTGAAGGCGAGCAGTACTTC.